The rows below give T cell receptor beta chains drawn from one sample of a study of CD8 T cells in ankylosing spondylitis. TCRdb fed the 5' RACE reads into MiXCR, producing one record per CDR3 protein. The sample holds about 220,000 distinct CDR3 sequences; around a quarter are singletons and the top ten take around 6.3%. Sequenced: blood, either unsorted or a sorted T cell fraction (not recorded which). The receptors were gathered from a male donor with ankylosing spondylitis or in good health (not recorded which). Each CDR3 is given with its conserved first and last residue. The D gene is left open where the match is weak. Part of the rows lack a size; the others show once, few, many or a class for expanded clones.

clone_size | d_call | j_call | v_call | cdr3_aa | cdr3_nt
. | . | TRBJ2-7 | TRBV27 | CASIGSSQWFEQYF | TGTGCCAGCATAGGAAGCTCCCAGTGGTTCGAGCAGTACTTC
few | . | TRBJ2-1 | TRBV29-1 | CSASDNEQFF | TGCAGCGCAAGCGATAATGAGCAGTTCTTC
many | TRBD2 | TRBJ2-1 | TRBV6-1 | CASSTGGLAGNRGEQFF | TGTGCCAGCAGCACCGGGGGGCTAGCGGGAAACCGGGGTGAGCAGTTCTTC
. | . | TRBJ2-1 | TRBV7-6 | CASSLVPRSYNEQFF | TGTGCCAGCAGCTTAGTGCCGCGTTCCTACAATGAGCAGTTCTTC
. | . | TRBJ2-7 | TRBV7-2 | CASGSPGTRSYEQYF | TGTGCCAGCGGGTCTCCGGGGACACGGTCCTACGAGCAGTACTTC
many | . | TRBJ2-1 | TRBV5-1 | CASSLGRGEVGSQFF | TGCGCCAGCAGCTTGGGCAGGGGCGAGGTAGGATCGCAGTTCTTC
. | . | TRBJ2-3 | TRBV6-5 | CASSYAQTDTQYF | TGTGCCAGCAGTTACGCACAGACAGATACGCAGTATTTT
. | TRBD1 | TRBJ2-5 | TRBV20-1 | CSAAPTGGREETQYF | TGCAGTGCCGCACCTACAGGGGGCCGAGAAGAGACCCAGTACTTC
many | TRBD1 | TRBJ1-1 | TRBV29-1 | CGSNGQGGTEAFF | TGCGGGTCGAATGGACAGGGAGGGACTGAAGCTTTCTTT
many | . | TRBJ2-1 | TRBV20-1 | CSANPTSGGSSEQFF | TGCAGTGCTAACCCGACTAGTGGGGGCTCGAGTGAGCAGTTCTTC
. | TRBD1 | TRBJ2-7 | TRBV24-1 | CATSDTGTGGNEQYF | TGTGCCACCAGTGACACCGGGACAGGGGGCAACGAGCAGTACTTC
many | TRBD1 | TRBJ1-3 | TRBV6-1 | CASSTDRAGNTIYF | TGTGCCAGCAGCACAGACAGGGCTGGAAACACCATATATTTT
many | . | TRBJ1-2 | TRBV6-1 | CASSPEGTGNYGYTF | TGTGCCAGCAGCCCCGAAGGAACAGGGAACTATGGCTACACCTTC
many | . | TRBJ2-3 | TRBV20-1 | CSAQLAAQRSSTDTQYF | TGCAGTGCGCAACTAGCAGCCCAGCGATCTAGCACAGATACGCAGTATTTT
. | . | TRBJ1-4 | TRBV20-1 | CSARGTSSIEKLFF | TGCAGTGCTAGAGGGACATCTTCTATTGAAAAACTGTTTTTT
. | . | TRBJ2-7 | TRBV20-1 | CSAPGAQGYEQYF | TGCAGTGCTCCAGGGGCCCAAGGGTACGAGCAGTACTTC
many | . | TRBJ1-1 | TRBV3-1 | CASSQFTRGRTEAFF | TGTGCCAGCAGCCAATTTACCAGGGGAAGGACTGAAGCTTTCTTT
many | . | TRBJ2-7 | TRBV6-1 | CASSAGTKGGEQYF | TGTGCCAGCAGTGCGGGCACGAAAGGGGGCGAGCAGTACTTC
many | TRBD1 | TRBJ2-1 | TRBV20-1 | CSARRQGLNEQFF | TGCAGTGCTAGAAGACAGGGATTAAATGAGCAGTTCTTC
many | . | TRBJ1-1 | TRBV5-1 | CASSLKGTSEAFF | TGCGCCAGCAGCTTAAAGGGAACCTCGGAAGCTTTCTTT
. | TRBD2 | TRBJ2-1 | TRBV20-1 | CSARLGGLAGDYNEQFF | TGCAGTGCTAGACTCGGGGGACTAGCGGGGGATTACAATGAGCAGTTCTTC
few | TRBD1 | TRBJ1-5 | TRBV29-1 | CSVVEGADQPQHF | TGCAGCGTTGTGGAGGGGGCGGATCAGCCCCAGCATTTT
many | . | TRBJ2-7 | TRBV29-1 | CSVVSQGRYEQYF | TGCAGCGTTGTAAGCCAGGGAAGATACGAGCAGTACTTC
many | . | TRBJ1-3 | TRBV12-3/TRBV12-4 | CASRLGGLGNTIYF | TGTGCCAGCAGACTAGGGGGGCTCGGAAACACCATATATTTT
many | . | TRBJ2-7 | TRBV5-1 | CASSLDSGTRNYEQYF | TGCGCCAGCAGCTTGGACTCCGGGACAAGAAACTACGAGCAGTACTTC
many | . | TRBJ2-7 | TRBV3-1 | CASRSKGYEQYF | TGTGCCAGCAGGTCCAAAGGATACGAGCAGTACTTC
. | . | TRBJ2-5 | TRBV5-1 | CASSLARTRETQYF | TGCGCCAGCAGCTTGGCCAGAACAAGGGAGACCCAGTACTTC
. | . | TRBJ2-2 | TRBV6-5 | CASSYSNNGELFF | TGTGCCAGCAGTTACTCGAATAACGGGGAGCTGTTTTTT
. | . | TRBJ1-2 | TRBV6-1 | CASRGGGASDGYTF | TGTGCCAGCAGGGGGGGGGGTGCCTCCGATGGCTACACCTTC
many | . | TRBJ1-5 | TRBV5-1 | CASSPSGANQPQHF | TGCGCCAGCAGCCCATCCGGGGCGAATCAGCCCCAGCATTTT
many | TRBD1 | TRBJ2-4 | TRBV3-1 | CASSQRTQGDIQYF | TGTGCCAGCAGCCAACGGACCCAGGGGGACATTCAGTACTTC
. | . | TRBJ2-7 | TRBV20-1 | CSAKNPFVADYEQYF | TGCAGTGCCAAGAATCCTTTCGTAGCAGACTACGAGCAGTACTTC
many | . | TRBJ2-1 | TRBV11-2 | CASSLDRGSYNEQFF | TGTGCCAGCAGCTTAGATAGGGGGTCCTACAATGAGCAGTTCTTC
. | . | TRBJ2-1 | TRBV5-6 | CASSLVGSGYNEQFF | TGTGCCAGCAGCTTGGTGGGATCCGGCTACAATGAGCAGTTCTTC
many | . | TRBJ2-1 | TRBV20-1 | CSARAPLYYNEQFF | TGCAGTGCTAGAGCGCCCCTTTACTACAATGAGCAGTTCTTC
many | . | TRBJ1-3 | TRBV11-1 | CASSSPGGVSIRGNTIYF | TGTGCCAGCAGCTCCCCCGGAGGGGTATCGATTCGAGGAAACACCATATATTTT
. | TRBD1 | TRBJ2-7 | TRBV5-5 | CASSRRQGPDEQYF | TGTGCCAGCAGCCGACGACAGGGTCCTGACGAGCAGTACTTC
. | TRBD1 | TRBJ2-4 | TRBV6-1 | CASGTGAKNIQYF | TGTGCCAGCGGGACAGGGGCCAAAAACATTCAGTACTTC
. | . | TRBJ2-1 | TRBV4-3 | CASSHGRSAGDEQFF | TGCGCCAGCAGCCACGGGCGGAGCGCCGGAGATGAGCAGTTCTTC
many | TRBD2 | TRBJ2-5 | TRBV6-1 | CASSELAGGQETQYF | TGTGCCAGCAGTGAACTAGCGGGAGGGCAAGAGACCCAGTACTTC
. | . | TRBJ1-1 | TRBV5-1 | CASSLQGRNTEAFF | TGCGCCAGCAGCTTGCAGGGGAGGAACACTGAAGCTTTCTTT
. | . | TRBJ1-1 | TRBV12-3/TRBV12-4 | CASSFRGWDTEAFF | TGTGCCAGCAGTTTTAGGGGCTGGGACACTGAAGCTTTCTTT
few | . | TRBJ2-1 | TRBV6-1 | CASSPFPQNNEQFF | TGTGCCAGCAGCCCTTTCCCCCAAAACAATGAGCAGTTCTTC
. | TRBD1 | TRBJ1-2 | TRBV5-1 | CASSFTGGSGYGYTF | TGCGCCAGCAGCTTCACAGGGGGTTCTGGCTATGGCTACACCTTC
. | . | TRBJ2-7 | TRBV7-2 | CASSAQRGGEQYF | TGTGCCAGCAGCGCCCAAAGGGGTGGCGAGCAGTACTTC
few | . | TRBJ2-5 | TRBV29-1 | CSALRAGQETQYF | TGCAGCGCCTTGAGGGCAGGTCAAGAGACCCAGTACTTC
few | . | TRBJ2-1 | TRBV6-1 | CASSPHREGPYNEQFF | TGTGCCAGCTCCCCCCACCGGGAAGGGCCCTACAATGAGCAGTTCTTC
many | . | TRBJ2-3 | TRBV7-9 | CASSLDLDRSTDTQYF | TGTGCCAGCAGCTTAGACCTCGACAGAAGCACAGATACGCAGTATTTT
few | TRBD1 | TRBJ1-4 | TRBV20-1 | CSARDATGGEKLFF | TGCAGTGCTAGAGATGCTACAGGGGGGGAAAAACTGTTTTTT
many | TRBD1 | TRBJ1-4 | TRBV3-1 | CASSPRGIGEKLFF | TGTGCCAGCAGCCCCAGGGGGATAGGTGAAAAACTGTTTTTT
many | TRBD1 | TRBJ2-7 | TRBV7-3 | CASSLTGQGATYF | TGTGCCAGCAGCTTAACAGGGCAGGGGGCGACTTACTTC
many | . | TRBJ2-1 | TRBV21-1 | CASGSVSYNEQFF | TGTGCCAGCGGATCGGTTTCCTACAATGAGCAGTTCTTC
many | TRBD1 | TRBJ2-5 | TRBV5-1 | CASSWMTGTASQETQYF | TGCGCCAGCAGCTGGATGACCGGGACAGCATCCCAAGAGACCCAGTACTTC
few | TRBD2 | TRBJ2-2 | TRBV4-3 | CASSQELAGVSTGELFF | TGCGCCAGCAGCCAAGAACTAGCGGGAGTCAGCACCGGGGAGCTGTTTTTT
. | TRBD1 | TRBJ2-7 | TRBV10-3 | CAISVRTGEGEQYF | TGTGCCATCAGTGTTAGGACAGGGGAGGGCGAGCAGTACTTC
. | TRBD1 | TRBJ2-1 | TRBV20-1 | CSAPGQGRYNEQFF | TGCAGTGCTCCTGGACAGGGTCGCTACAATGAGCAGTTCTTC
once | . | TRBJ2-1 | TRBV7-2 | CASSLEPRNEQFF | TGTGCCAGCAGCTTAGAACCACGAAATGAGCAGTTCTTC
. | . | TRBJ1-4 | TRBV27 | CASSLIGAREKLFF | TGTGCCAGCAGTTTAATCGGGGCACGGGAAAAACTGTTTTTT
many | . | TRBJ1-1 | TRBV5-1 | CASSLVLGSTEAFF | TGCGCCAGCAGCTTGGTACTGGGAAGCACTGAAGCTTTCTTT
many | TRBD1 | TRBJ2-3 | TRBV10-3 | CAISGGDRGTDTQYF | TGTGCCATCAGTGGTGGGGACAGGGGCACAGATACGCAGTATTTT